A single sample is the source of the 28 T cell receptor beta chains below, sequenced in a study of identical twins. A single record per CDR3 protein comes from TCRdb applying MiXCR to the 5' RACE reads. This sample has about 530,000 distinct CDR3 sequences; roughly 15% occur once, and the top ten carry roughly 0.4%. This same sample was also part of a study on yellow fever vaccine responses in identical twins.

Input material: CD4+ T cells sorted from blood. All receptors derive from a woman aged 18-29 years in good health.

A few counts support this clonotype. The CDR3 DNA is TGTGCCCATATCCAGGGGGCGAGTGAAAAACTGTTTTTT. This codes for CAHIQGASEKLFF. This sequence joins TRBV5-8 and TRBJ1-4, with 8 nucleotides matching TRBD1. Losses at the gene ends were 10 bases for V and 7 bases for J; bases not matched to a gene: 9. This CDR3 contains 13 residues. Per the germline V gene, CDR1 is SGHTS and CDR2 is YDEGEE.

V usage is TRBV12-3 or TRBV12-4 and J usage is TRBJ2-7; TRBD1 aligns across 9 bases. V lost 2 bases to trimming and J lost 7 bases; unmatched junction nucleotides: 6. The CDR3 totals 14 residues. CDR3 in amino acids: CASSLKQGANEQYF. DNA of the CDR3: TGTGCCAGCAGTTTAAAACAGGGGGCGAATGAGCAGTACTTC.

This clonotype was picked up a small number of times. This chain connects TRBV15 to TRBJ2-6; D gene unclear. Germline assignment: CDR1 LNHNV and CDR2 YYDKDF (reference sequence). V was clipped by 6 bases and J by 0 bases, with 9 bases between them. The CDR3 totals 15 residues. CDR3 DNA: TGTGCCACCAGACAGCCCAGCTCTGGGGCCAACGTCCTGACTTTC. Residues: CATRQPSSGANVLTF. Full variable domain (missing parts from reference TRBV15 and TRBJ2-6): DAMVIQNPRYQVTQFGKPVTLSCSQTLNHNVMYWYQQKSSQAPKLLFHYYDKDFNNEADTPDNFQSRRPNTSFCFLDIRSPGLGDTAMYLCATRQPSSGANVLTFGAGSRLTVL.

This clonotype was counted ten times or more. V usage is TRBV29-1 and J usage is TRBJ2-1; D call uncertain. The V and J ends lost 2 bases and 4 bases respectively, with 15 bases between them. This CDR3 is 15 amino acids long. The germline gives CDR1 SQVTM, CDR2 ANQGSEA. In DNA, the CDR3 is TGCAGCGTTGAATTCCAACAGATTACTTACAATGAGCAGTTCTTC. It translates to CSVEFQQITYNEQFF.

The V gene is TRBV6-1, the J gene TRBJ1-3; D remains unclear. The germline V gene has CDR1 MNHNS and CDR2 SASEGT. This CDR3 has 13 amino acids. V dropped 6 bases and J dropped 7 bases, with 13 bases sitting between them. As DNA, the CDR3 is TGTGCCAGCAGACCATCCATCGGGAACACCATATATTTT. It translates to CASRPSIGNTIYF.

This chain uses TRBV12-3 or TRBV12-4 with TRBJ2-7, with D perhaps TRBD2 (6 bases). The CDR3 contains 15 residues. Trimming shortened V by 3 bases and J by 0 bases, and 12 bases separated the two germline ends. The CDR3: CASSLNLATSYEQYF. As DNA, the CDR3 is TGTGCCAGCAGTTTGAACCTAGCGACCTCCTACGAGCAGTACTTC.

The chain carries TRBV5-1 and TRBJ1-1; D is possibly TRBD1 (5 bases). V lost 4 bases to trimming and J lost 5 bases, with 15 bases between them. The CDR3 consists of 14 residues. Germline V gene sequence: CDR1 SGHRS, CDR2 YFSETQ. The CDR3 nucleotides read TGCGCCAGCAGCCAAGAAGGGGATTATACTGAAGCTTTCTTT. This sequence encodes CASSQEGDYTEAFF.

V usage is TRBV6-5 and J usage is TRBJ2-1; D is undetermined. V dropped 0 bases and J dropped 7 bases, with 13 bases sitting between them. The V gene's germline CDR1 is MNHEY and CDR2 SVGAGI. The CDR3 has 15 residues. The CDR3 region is CASSYSGYLRNEQFF. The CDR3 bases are TGTGCCAGCAGTTACTCGGGATATCTAAGGAATGAGCAGTTCTTC.

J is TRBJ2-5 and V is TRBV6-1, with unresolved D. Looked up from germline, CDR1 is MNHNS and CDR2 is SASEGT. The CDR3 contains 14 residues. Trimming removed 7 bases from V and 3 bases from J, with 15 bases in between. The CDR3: CASNSLGEEETQYF. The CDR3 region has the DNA TGTGCCAGCAACTCCCTTGGGGAAGAAGAGACCCAGTACTTC.

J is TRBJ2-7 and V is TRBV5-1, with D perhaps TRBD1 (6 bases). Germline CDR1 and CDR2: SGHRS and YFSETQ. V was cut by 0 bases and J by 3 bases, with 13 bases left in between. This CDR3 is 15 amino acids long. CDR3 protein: CASSLGQGPFYEQYF. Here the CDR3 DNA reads TGCGCCAGCAGCTTGGGTCAGGGGCCATTCTACGAGCAGTACTTC.

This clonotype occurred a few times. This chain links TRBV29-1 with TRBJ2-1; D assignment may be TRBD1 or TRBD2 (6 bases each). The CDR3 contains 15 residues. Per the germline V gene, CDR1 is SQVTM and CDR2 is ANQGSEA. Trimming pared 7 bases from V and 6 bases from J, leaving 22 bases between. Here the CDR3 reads CSGRRGVGPSNEQFF. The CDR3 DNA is TGCAGCGGTCGTAGGGGGGTTGGACCGAGCAATGAGCAGTTCTTC.

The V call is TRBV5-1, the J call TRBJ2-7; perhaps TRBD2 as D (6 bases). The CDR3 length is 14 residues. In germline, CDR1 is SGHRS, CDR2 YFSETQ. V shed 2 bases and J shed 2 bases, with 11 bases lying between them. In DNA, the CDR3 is TGCGCCAGCAGCTTTGCGGGACCGACCTACGAGCAGTACTTC. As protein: CASSFAGPTYEQYF. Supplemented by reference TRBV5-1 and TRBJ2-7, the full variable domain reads KAGVTQTPRYLIKTRGQQVTLSCSPISGHRSVSWYQQTPGQGLQFLFEYFSETQRNKGNFPGRFSGRQFSNSRSEMNVSTLELGDSALYLCASSFAGPTYEQYFGPGTRLTVT.

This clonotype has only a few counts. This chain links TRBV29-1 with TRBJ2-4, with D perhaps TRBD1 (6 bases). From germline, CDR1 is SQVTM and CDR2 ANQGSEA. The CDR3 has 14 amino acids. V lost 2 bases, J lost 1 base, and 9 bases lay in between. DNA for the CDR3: TGCAGCGTTGAACGGCAGGGGGCCAAAAACATTCAGTACTTC. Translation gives CSVERQGAKNIQYF.

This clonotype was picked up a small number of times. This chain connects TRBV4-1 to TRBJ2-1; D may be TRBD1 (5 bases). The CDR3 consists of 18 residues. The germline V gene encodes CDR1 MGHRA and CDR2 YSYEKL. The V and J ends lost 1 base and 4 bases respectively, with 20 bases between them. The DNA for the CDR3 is TGCGCCAGCAGCCAAGGTTCCCAGGGCAGCCCCGGGTACAATGAGCAGTTCTTC. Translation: CASSQGSQGSPGYNEQFF.

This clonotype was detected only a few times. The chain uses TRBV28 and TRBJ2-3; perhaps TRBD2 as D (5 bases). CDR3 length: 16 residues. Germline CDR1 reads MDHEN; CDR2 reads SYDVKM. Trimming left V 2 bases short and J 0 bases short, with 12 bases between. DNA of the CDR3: TGTGCCAGCAGTTTAACGGACTGGGGAAGCACAGATACGCAGTATTTT. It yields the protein CASSLTDWGSTDTQYF.

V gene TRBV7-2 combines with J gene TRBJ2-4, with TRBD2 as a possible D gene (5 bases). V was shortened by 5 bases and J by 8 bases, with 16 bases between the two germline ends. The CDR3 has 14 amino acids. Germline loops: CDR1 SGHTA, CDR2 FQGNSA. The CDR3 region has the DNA TGTGCCAGCAGCCCCGCCTTTGGAGCGGACATTCAGTACTTC. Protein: CASSPAFGADIQYF. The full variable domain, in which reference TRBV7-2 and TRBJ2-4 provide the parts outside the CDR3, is GAGVSQSPSNKVTEKGKDVELRCDPISGHTALYWYRQSLGQGLEFLIYFQGNSAPDKSGLPSDRFSAERTGGSVSTLTIQRTQQEDSAVYLCASSPAFGADIQYFGAGTRLSVL.

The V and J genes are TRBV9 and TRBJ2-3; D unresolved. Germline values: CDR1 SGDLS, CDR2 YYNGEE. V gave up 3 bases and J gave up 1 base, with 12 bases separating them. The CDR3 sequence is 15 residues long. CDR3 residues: CASSDGWSGTDTQYF. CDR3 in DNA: TGTGCCAGCAGCGACGGGTGGTCGGGCACAGATACGCAGTATTTT. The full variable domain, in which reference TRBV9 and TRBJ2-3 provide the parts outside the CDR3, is DSGVTQTPKHLITATGQRVTLRCSPRSGDLSVYWYQQSLDQGLQFLIQYYNGEERAKGNILERFSAQQFPDLHSELNLSSLELGDSALYFCASSDGWSGTDTQYFGPGTRLTVL.

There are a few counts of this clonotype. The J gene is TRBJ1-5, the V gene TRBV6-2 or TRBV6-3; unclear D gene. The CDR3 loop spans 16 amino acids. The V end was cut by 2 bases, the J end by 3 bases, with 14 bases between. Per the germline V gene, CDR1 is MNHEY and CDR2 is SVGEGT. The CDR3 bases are TGTGCCAGCAGTTACGGAGGAACACCGCTCAATCAGCCCCAGCATTTT. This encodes CASSYGGTPLNQPQHF.

The CDR3 reads CASSFFSDTQYF. CDR3 nucleotides: TGTGCCAGCAGCTTTTTTAGCGATACGCAGTATTTT. The chain has TRBV5-4 and TRBJ2-3; unclear D gene. The CDR3 consists of 12 residues. V dropped 2 bases and J dropped 6 bases, with 7 bases sitting between them. Germline-derived CDR1 and CDR2 are SGHNT and YYREEE (reference sequence).

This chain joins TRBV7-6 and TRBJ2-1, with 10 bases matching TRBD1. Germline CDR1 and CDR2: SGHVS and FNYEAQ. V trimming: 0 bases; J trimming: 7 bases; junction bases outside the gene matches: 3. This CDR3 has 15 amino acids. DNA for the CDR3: TGTGCCAGCAGCTTAGCCGGGACAGGGGTGAATGAGCAGTTCTTC. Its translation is CASSLAGTGVNEQFF.

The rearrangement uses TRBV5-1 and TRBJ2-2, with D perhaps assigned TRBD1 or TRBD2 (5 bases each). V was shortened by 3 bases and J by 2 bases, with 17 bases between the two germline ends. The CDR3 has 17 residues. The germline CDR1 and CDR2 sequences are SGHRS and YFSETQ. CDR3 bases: TGCGCCAGCAGCTGGGCCGCCGGGACCACCAACACCGGGGAGCTGTTTTTT. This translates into CASSWAAGTTNTGELFF. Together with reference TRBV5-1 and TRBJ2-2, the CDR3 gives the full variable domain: KAGVTQTPRYLIKTRGQQVTLSCSPISGHRSVSWYQQTPGQGLQFLFEYFSETQRNKGNFPGRFSGRQFSNSRSEMNVSTLELGDSALYLCASSWAAGTTNTGELFFGEGSRLTVL.

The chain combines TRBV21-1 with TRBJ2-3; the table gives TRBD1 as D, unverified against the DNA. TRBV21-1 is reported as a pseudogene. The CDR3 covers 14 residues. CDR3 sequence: CASSYRDSTDTQYF. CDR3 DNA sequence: TGTGCCAGCAGCTACCGGGACAGCACAGATACGCAGTATTTT.

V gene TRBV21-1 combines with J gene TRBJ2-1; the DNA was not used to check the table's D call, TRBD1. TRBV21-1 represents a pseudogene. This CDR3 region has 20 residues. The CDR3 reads CASSKTGDRHWLAGNNEQFF. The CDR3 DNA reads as TGTGCCAGCAGCAAAACCGGGGACAGGCATTGGCTAGCGGGTAACAATGAGCAGTTCTTC.

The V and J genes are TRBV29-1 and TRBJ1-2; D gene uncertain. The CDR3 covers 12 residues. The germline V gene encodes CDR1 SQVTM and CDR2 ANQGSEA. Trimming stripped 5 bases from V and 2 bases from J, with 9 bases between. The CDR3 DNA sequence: TGCAGCGTTCCGACAACCAACTATGGCTACACCTTC. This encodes CSVPTTNYGYTF.

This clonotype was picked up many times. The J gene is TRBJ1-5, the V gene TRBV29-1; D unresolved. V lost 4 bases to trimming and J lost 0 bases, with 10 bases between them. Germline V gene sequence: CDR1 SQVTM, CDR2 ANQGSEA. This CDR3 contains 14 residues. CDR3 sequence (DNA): TGCAGCGTTGTGGTAGGACCTAGCAATCAGCCCCAGCATTTT. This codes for CSVVVGPSNQPQHF.

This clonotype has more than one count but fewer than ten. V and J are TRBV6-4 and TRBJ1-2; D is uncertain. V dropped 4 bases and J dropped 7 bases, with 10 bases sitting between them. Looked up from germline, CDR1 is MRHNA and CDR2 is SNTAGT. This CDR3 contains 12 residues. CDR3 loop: CASSGEAGGYTF. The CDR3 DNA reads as TGTGCCAGCAGTGGCGAAGCGGGTGGCTACACCTTC.

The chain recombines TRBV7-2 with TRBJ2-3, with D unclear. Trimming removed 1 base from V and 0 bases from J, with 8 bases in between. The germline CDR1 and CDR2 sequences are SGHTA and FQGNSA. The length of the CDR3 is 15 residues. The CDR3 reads CASSLVTGSTDTQYF. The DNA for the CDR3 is TGTGCCAGCAGCTTAGTAACGGGTAGCACAGATACGCAGTATTTT.

In nucleotides, the CDR3 is TGTGCCAGTAGTGTACCCACAGGGGTCGGTTCACCCCTCCACTTT. This gives the protein CASSVPTGVGSPLHF. This chain joins TRBV19 and TRBJ1-6, with TRBD1 identical over 7 bases. CDR1 and CDR2 from the germline V gene are LNHDA and SQIVND (reference sequence). The CDR3 covers 15 residues. The ends lost 5 bases at V and 9 bases at J; junction bases unmatched: 10. The whole variable domain, remainder taken from reference TRBV19 and TRBJ1-6, is DGGITQSPKYLFRKEGQNVTLSCEQNLNHDAMYWYRQDPGQGLRLIYYSQIVNDFQKGDIAEGYSVSREKKESFPLTVTSAQKNPTAFYLCASSVPTGVGSPLHFGNGTRLTVT.